The 3 T cell receptor beta chains below come from one sample, sequenced in a study of T cells in women clearing cervical HPV infection. TCRdb keeps only in-frame clones here, not all; method: immunoSEQ multiplex PCR. The table gives under 40,000 clones; the top ten clones make up around 4% of it. The sample consisted of blood buffy coat. The receptors stem from a woman between 18 and 70 years old with a cervical HPV16 infection that either progressed to CIN3+ or cleared (not recorded which).

CDR3: CSAIKTGGLAGAAAYEQYF. The CDR3 bases that were read are TGCAGTGCTATCAAGACCGGGGGACTAGCGGGAGCGGCGGCCTACGAG. The chain uses TRBV20-1 and TRBJ2-7, with 14 positions matching TRBD2. The read is 3 residues too short to cover the CDR3 end, so that end is filled in from the germline J gene. Per germline, CDR1 DFQATT and CDR2 SNEGSKA (reference sequence). The CDR3 runs 19 residues. V shed 4 bases, J shed 2 bases, and the junction held 16 bases outside the gene matches.

Notes on this clone: The read terminates 3 residues ahead of where the CDR3 ends, so the germline J gene completes it. The chain is built from TRBV15 and TRBJ2-7; 10 bases fit TRBD1. The trim removed 2 bases at V and 5 bases at J, leaving 6 bases unmatched. The V gene's germline CDR1 is LNHNV and CDR2 YYDKDF (reference sequence). There are 15 residues in the CDR3. CDR3 amino acids: CATSRRQGAVDEQYF. The CDR3 bases that were read are TGTGCCACCAGCAGAAGACAGGGGGCGGTCGACGAG. Variable domain in full (rest from reference TRBV15 and TRBJ2-7): DAMVIQNPRYQVTQFGKPVTLSCSQTLNHNVMYWYQQKSSQAPKLLFHYYDKDFNNEADTPDNFQSRRPNTSFCFLDIRSPGLGDTAMYLCATSRRQGAVDEQYFGPGTRLTVT.

As for this clone: The read ends 3 residues early relative to the CDR3; the germline J gene fills the gap. Other DNA sequences in this sample translate to the same CDR3. V gene TRBV30 combines with J gene TRBJ1-3, with D possibly TRBD1 on 6 matching bases. V was cut by 5 bases and J by 0 bases, with 8 bases left in between. The CDR3 length is 13 residues. Per the germline V gene, CDR1 is GTSNPN and CDR2 is SVGIG (reference sequence). CDR3: CAWSGHSGNTIYF. CDR3 DNA, as far as it was read: TGTGCCTGGTCGGGACACTCTGGAAACACC.